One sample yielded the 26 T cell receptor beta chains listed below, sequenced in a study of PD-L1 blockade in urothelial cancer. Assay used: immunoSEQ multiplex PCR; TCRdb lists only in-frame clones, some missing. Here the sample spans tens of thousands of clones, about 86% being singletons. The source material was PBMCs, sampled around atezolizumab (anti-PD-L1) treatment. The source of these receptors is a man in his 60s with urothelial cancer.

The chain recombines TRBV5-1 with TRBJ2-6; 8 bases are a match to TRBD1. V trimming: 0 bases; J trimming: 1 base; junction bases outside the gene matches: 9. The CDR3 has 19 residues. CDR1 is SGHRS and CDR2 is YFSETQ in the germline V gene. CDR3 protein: CASSLVVRTGTSGANVLTF. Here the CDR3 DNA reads TGCGCCAGCAGCTTGGTCGTTCGGACAGGGACATCTGGGGCCAACGTCCTGACTTTC.

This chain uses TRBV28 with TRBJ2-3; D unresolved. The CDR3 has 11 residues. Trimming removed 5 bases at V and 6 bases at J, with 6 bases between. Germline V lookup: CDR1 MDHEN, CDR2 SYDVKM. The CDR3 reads CASSLTDTQYF. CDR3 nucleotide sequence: TGTGCCAGCAGTCTGACTGATACGCAGTATTTT.

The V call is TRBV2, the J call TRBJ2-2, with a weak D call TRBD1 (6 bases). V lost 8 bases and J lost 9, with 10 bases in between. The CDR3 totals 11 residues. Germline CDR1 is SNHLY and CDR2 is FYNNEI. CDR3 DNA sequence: TGTGCCAGCCAGGGGCCCCGGGAGCTGTTTTTT. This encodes CASQGPRELFF.

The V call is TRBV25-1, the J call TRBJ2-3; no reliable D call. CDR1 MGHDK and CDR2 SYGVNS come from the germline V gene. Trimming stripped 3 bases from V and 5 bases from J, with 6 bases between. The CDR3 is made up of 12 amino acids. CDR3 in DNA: TGTGCCAGCAGTGAGAGAGTAGATACGCAGTATTTT. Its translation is CASSERVDTQYF.

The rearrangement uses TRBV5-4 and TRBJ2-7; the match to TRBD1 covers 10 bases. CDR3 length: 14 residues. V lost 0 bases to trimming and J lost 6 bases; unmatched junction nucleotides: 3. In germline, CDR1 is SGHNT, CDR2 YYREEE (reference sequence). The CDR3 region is CASSLGGDRGEQYF. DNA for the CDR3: TGTGCCAGCAGCTTGGGGGGGGACAGGGGCGAGCAGTACTTC.

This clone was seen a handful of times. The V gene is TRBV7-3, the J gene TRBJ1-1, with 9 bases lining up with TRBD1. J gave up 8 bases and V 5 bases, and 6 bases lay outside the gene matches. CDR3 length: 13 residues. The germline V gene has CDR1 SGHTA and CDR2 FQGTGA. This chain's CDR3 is CASSLDGTGEAFF. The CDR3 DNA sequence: TGTGCCAGCAGCCTCGACGGGACAGGGGAAGCTTTCTTT.

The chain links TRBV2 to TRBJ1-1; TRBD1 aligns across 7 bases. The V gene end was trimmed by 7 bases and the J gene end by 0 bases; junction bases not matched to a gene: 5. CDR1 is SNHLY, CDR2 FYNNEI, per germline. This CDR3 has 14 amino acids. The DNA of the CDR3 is TGTGCCAGCACCCGGGACAGCGTGAACACTGAAGCTTTCTTT. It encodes CASTRDSVNTEAFF.

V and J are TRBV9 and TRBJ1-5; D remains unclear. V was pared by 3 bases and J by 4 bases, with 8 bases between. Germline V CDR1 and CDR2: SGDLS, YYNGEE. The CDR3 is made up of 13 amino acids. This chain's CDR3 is CASSAGVNQPQHF. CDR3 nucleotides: TGTGCCAGCAGCGCTGGAGTAAATCAGCCCCAGCATTTT.

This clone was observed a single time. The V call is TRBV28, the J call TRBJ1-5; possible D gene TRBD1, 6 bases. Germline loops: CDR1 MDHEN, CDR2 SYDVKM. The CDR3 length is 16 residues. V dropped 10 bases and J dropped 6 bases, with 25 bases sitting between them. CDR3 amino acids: CATQSSTGQPFQPQHF. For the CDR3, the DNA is TGTGCCACCCAGAGTTCTACAGGGCAACCTTTTCAGCCCCAGCATTTT.

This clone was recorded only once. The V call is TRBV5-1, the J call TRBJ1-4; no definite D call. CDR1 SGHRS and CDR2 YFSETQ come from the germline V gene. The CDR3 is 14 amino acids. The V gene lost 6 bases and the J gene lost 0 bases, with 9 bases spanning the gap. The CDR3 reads CASKYTATNEKLFF. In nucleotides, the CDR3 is TGCGCCAGCAAATACACCGCAACTAATGAAAAACTGTTTTTT.

CDR3 sequence reads: CASRQERGNTEAFF. In DNA, the CDR3 is TGTGCCAGTAGACAGGAAAGAGGGAACACTGAAGCTTTCTTT. V is TRBV2 and J is TRBJ1-1, with a tentative D call TRBD1 (6 bases). The length of the CDR3 is 14 residues. Germline CDR1 SNHLY, CDR2 FYNNEI. The V end was cut by 9 bases, the J end by 1 base, with 15 bases between.

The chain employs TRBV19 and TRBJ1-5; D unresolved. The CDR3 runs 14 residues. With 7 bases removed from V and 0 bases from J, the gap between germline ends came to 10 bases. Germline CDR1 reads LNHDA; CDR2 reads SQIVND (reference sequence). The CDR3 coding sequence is TGTGCCAGTAATAGACTGTATAGCAATCAGCCCCAGCATTTT. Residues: CASNRLYSNQPQHF.

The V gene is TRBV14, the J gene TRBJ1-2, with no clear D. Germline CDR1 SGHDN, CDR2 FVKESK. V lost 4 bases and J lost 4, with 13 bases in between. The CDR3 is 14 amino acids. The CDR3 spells CASSPRIDGYGYTF. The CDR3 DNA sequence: TGTGCCAGCAGCCCTAGAATTGACGGCTATGGCTACACCTTC.

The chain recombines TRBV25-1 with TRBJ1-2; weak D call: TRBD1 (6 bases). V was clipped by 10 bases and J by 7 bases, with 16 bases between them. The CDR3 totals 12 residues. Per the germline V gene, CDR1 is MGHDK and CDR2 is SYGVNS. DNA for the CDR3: TGTGCCATTCGGCGGGGGCTAGGTGGCTACACCTTC. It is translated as CAIRRGLGGYTF.

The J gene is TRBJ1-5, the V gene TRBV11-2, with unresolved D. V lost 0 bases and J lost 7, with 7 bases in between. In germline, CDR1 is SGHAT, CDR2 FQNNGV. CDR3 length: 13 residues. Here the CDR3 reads CASSLESGQPQHF. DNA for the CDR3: TGTGCCAGCAGCTTAGAATCGGGGCAGCCCCAGCATTTT. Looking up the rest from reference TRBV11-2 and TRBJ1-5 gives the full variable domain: EAGVAQSPRYKIIEKRQSVAFWCNPISGHATLYWYQQILGQGPKLLIQFQNNGVVDDSQLPKDRFSAERLKGVDSTLKIQPAKLEDSAVYLCASSLESGQPQHFGDGTRLSIL.

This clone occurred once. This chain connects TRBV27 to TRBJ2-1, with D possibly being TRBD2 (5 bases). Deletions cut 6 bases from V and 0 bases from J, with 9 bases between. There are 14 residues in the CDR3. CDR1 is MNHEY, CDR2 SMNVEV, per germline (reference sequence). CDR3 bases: TGTGCCAGCAGGACTATGACCTCCTACAATGAGCAGTTCTTC. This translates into CASRTMTSYNEQFF.

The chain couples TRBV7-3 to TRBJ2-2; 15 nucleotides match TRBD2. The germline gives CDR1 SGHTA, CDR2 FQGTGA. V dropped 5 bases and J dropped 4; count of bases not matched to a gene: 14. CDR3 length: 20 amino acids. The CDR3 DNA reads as TGTGCCAGCAGCGCCAAACCCTTACTGGGACTAGCGGGGGGCACCGGGGAGCTGTTTTTT. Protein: CASSAKPLLGLAGGTGELFF.

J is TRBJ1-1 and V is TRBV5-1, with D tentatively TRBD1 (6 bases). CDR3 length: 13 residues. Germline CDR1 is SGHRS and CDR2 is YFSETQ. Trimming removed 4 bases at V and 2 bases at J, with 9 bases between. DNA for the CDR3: TGCGCCAGCAGCCCCAGGGGTAACACTGAAGCTTTCTTT. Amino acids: CASSPRGNTEAFF.

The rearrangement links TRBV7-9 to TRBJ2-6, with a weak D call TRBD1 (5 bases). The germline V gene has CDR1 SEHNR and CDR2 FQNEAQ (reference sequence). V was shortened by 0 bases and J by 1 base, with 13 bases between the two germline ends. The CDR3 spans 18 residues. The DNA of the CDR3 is TGTGCCAGCAGCTTAGCCGCAGCCCAGGGTTCTGGGGCCAACGTCCTGACTTTC. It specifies CASSLAAAQGSGANVLTF.

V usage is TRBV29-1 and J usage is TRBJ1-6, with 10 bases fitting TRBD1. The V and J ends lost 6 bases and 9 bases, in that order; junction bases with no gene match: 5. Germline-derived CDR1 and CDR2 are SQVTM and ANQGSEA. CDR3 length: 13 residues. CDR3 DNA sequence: TGCAGCGTCAAGACAGGGGGCTCTTCACCCCTCCACTTT. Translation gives CSVKTGGSSPLHF.

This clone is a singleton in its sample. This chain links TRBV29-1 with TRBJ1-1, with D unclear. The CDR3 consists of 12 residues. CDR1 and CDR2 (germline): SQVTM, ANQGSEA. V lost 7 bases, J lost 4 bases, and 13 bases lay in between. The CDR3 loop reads CSANSLPTEAFF. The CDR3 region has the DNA TGCAGCGCCAACAGTTTACCCACTGAAGCTTTCTTT.

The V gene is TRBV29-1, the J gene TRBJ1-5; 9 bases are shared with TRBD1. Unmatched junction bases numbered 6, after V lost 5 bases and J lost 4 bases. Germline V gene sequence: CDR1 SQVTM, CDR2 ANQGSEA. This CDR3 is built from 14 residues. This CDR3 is CSVLETGGNQPQHF. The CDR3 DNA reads TGCAGCGTTCTTGAGACAGGGGGTAATCAGCCCCAGCATTTT.

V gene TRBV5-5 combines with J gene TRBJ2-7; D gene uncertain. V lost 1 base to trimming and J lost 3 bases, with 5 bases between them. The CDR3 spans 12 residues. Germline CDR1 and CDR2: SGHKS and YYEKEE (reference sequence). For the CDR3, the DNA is TGTGCCAGCAGCTTGAGCCTCTACGAGCAGTACTTC. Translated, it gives CASSLSLYEQYF. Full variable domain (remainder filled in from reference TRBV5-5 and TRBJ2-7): DAGVTQSPTHLIKTRGQQVTLRCSPISGHKSVSWYQQVLGQGPQFIFQYYEKEERGRGNFPDRFSARQFPNYSSELNVNALLLGDSALYLCASSLSLYEQYFGPGTRLTVT.

CDR3 loop: CASSPRLVLDTQYF. For the CDR3, the DNA is TGTGCCAGCTCCCCCAGATTGGTGTTAGATACGCAGTATTTT. The gene calls are TRBV18 and TRBJ2-3; D gene uncertain. V dropped 6 bases and J dropped 5 bases, with 15 bases sitting between them. This CDR3 is 14 amino acids long. Per germline, CDR1 KGHSH and CDR2 LQKENI.

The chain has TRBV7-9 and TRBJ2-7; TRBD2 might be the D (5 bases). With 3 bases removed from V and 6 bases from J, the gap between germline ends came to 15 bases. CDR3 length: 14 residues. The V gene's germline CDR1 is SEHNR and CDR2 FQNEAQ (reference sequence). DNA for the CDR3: TGTGCCAGCAGCTTCCTCCCGGGAAGTGGCGAGCAGTACTTC. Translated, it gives CASSFLPGSGEQYF.

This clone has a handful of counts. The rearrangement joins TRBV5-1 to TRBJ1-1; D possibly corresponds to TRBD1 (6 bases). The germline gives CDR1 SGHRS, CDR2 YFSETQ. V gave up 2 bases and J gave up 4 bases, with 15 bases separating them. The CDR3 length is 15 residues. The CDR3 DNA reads TGCGCCAGCAGCTTTGGACAGACCACTCCCACTGAAGCTTTCTTT. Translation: CASSFGQTTPTEAFF.